A selection of T cell receptor beta chains follows, all from one sample in a study of CXCR3-negative and CXCR3-positive naive CD8 T cells. TCRdb processed the 5' RACE reads again and assigns one entry to each CDR3 protein, with no DNA. The sample has thousands of distinct CDR3 sequences; the top ten hold approximately 1.6%. The specimen was naive CXCR3- CD8+ T cells from blood. Every receptor here comes from a human donor in good health. Some clones in this sample may be carry-over from other donors' samples. The CDR3 runs from the conserved cysteine through the conserved F or W. Size is omitted from some rows. Given values are once, few, many or a class for expanded clones.

abundance	j_gene	v_gene	CDR3aa
medium-sized	TRBJ2-1	TRBV27	CASSFGGTSSYNEQFF
.	TRBJ2-1	TRBV7-6	CASSLGPGHEQFF
.	TRBJ2-3	TRBV4-1	CASSQAPSSTDTQYF
medium-sized	TRBJ1-4	TRBV7-8	CASRPTPGQVDEKLFF
.	TRBJ1-2	TRBV21-1	CASSPDHPTGGDYGYTF
.	TRBJ1-1	TRBV29-1	CSVDLTRYTEAFF
.	TRBJ2-1	TRBV7-3	CASSTGANEQFF
.	TRBJ2-1	TRBV10-3	CAISDPPGLAGKGQFF
.	TRBJ2-1	TRBV6-2/TRBV6-3	CASSSPDSTYNEQFF
medium-sized	TRBJ2-7	TRBV7-9	CASSPGGPNEQYF
medium-sized	TRBJ2-5	TRBV29-1	CSLMVAGGETQYF
.	TRBJ2-1	TRBV10-2	CSSLADTYNEQFF
.	TRBJ2-1	TRBV12-3/TRBV12-4	CASSQLGNEQFF
.	TRBJ2-5	TRBV7-9	CASSLGGTGGETQYF
.	TRBJ1-2	TRBV7-9	CASSRTGQMSNYGYTF
.	TRBJ2-4	TRBV6-2/TRBV6-3	CASSYSQGLAKNIQYF
.	TRBJ2-1	TRBV7-8	CASSLWGAPNNEQFF
medium-sized	TRBJ2-1	TRBV12-3/TRBV12-4	CASSESGGPTAEQFF
medium-sized	TRBJ2-7	TRBV7-2	CASSPQAGAYEQYF
.	TRBJ2-3	TRBV29-1	CSVEEGSGGAGDTQYF
medium-sized	TRBJ1-5	TRBV21-1	CASSKCGHSNQPQHF
.	TRBJ2-6	TRBV29-1	CSVEVYSGANVLTF